This T cell receptor (beta chain) originates from a study of STAT5B mutations in CD4+ large granular lymphocyte leukemia. Overall study: Among healthy donors, a particular HLA allele went with more CDR3 'QG' motifs. Whole-study findings and limits: Approximately 25% of private leukemic clonotypes occurred rarely in other patients' non-leukemic repertoires. Compared with healthy controls (2/35), patient top clones favored TRBV06 (8/27).

Healthy controls were blood donor buffy coats. CDR3 length equals 13 residues. CDR1 and CDR2 from the germline V gene are SEHNR and FQNEAQ (reference sequence). Trimming cost V 0 bases and J 1 base, with 4 bases left between them. Assay: immunoSEQ multiplex PCR; the TCRdb copy retains only in-frame clones and omits some. The sample lists just over 25,000 clones, 65% to 90% occurring once. With respect to this clone: Antigen unknown.

Sequenced material: CD4+ T cells from blood buffy coats. This TCR was sampled from a human donor in good health. J is TRBJ2-7 and V is TRBV7-9; no definite D call. CDR3 DNA: TGTGCCAGCAGCTTAGCCTATTCCTACGAGCAGTACGTC. Its translation is CASSLAYSYEQYV.